These T cell receptor beta chains were read from a single sample in a study of cytotoxic CD8 clonotypes in ibrutinib-treated CLL. Produced via immunoSEQ multiplex PCR; TCRdb's table is partial and in-frame only. The top ten hold 16% of the sample, which has fewer than 45,000 clones, about 64% seen once. The source material was PBMCs, sampled at disease progression, from a patient treated with ibrutinib. The source is a human donor with chronic lymphocytic leukemia. Each CDR3 is given with its conserved first and last residue. The D gene is left open where the match is weak. A row's size may be missing; if present it is once, few, many or a size class.

abundance | d_gene | j_gene | len | v_gene | CDR3aa | CDR3nt
once | TRBD1 | TRBJ2-5 | 16 | TRBV10-3 | CAISMGQGVLEETQYF | TGTGCCATCAGTATGGGACAGGGGGTGCTAGAAGAGACCCAGTACTTC
few | - | TRBJ1-3 | 14 | TRBV13 | CASSLRSSGNTIYF | TGTGCCAGCAGCTTACGATCCTCTGGAAACACCATATATTTT
few | - | TRBJ2-5 | 13 | TRBV14 | CASSPSYAWAQYF | TGTGCCAGCAGCCCTTCTTACGCCTGGGCCCAGTACTTC
- | - | TRBJ2-2 | 12 | TRBV10-2 | CASSESSGELFF | TGCGCCAGCAGTGAGTCTAGCGGGGAGCTGTTTTTT
- | - | TRBJ2-7 | 15 | TRBV7-8 | CASSLEAGGHYEQYF | TGTGCCAGCAGCTTAGAGGCAGGAGGACACTACGAGCAGTACTTC
- | - | TRBJ1-5 | 16 | TRBV5-5 | CASSRGVGNSNQPQHF | TGTGCCAGCAGCCGGGGCGTGGGCAATAGCAATCAGCCCCAGCATTTT
few | - | TRBJ2-7 | 13 | TRBV11-2 | CASSEAASYEQYF | TGTGCCAGCAGCGAGGCAGCATCCTACGAGCAGTACTTC
- | TRBD1 | TRBJ1-1 | 14 | TRBV2 | CASSGDSDVSEAFF | TGTGCCAGCAGTGGGGACAGCGACGTTTCTGAAGCTTTCTTT
- | - | TRBJ1-6 | 19 | TRBV2 | CASSGLDWQQPSYNSPLHF | TGTGCCAGCAGTGGGTTAGATTGGCAGCAACCCTCCTATAATTCACCCCTCCACTTT
- | TRBD1 | TRBJ2-7 | 13 | TRBV6-5 | CASSWTGGYEQYF | TGTGCCAGCAGCTGGACAGGGGGATACGAGCAGTACTTC
- | - | TRBJ1-4 | 15 | TRBV19 | CASSSGPPFDEKLFF | TGTGCCAGTAGTTCCGGGCCCCCCTTCGATGAAAAACTGTTTTTT
- | - | TRBJ2-7 | 13 | TRBV29-1 | CSVEGGRDYEQYF | TGCAGCGTTGAAGGGGGCAGAGACTACGAGCAGTACTTC
few | - | TRBJ2-7 | 13 | TRBV2 | CASSVSSAGEQYF | TGTGCCAGCAGTGTATCATCGGCCGGCGAGCAGTACTTC
- | TRBD1 | TRBJ2-7 | 16 | TRBV5-1 | CASSTLGHRGFYEQYF | TGCGCCAGCAGCACACTCGGCCACAGGGGATTCTACGAGCAGTACTTC
- | - | TRBJ1-5 | 15 | TRBV7-9 | CASSLAPGGEQPQHF | TGTGCCAGCAGCTTAGCTCCGGGTGGGGAGCAGCCCCAGCATTTT
- | TRBD2 | TRBJ2-1 | 19 | TRBV14 | CASSQVVGLAGGKYNEQFF | TGTGCCAGCAGCCAAGTTGTAGGACTAGCGGGGGGGAAATACAATGAGCAGTTCTTC
- | TRBD2 | TRBJ2-7 | 16 | TRBV9 | CASSPRLGGAGGEQYF | TGTGCCAGCAGCCCCCGACTGGGCGGGGCGGGGGGCGAGCAGTACTTC
- | - | TRBJ2-5 | 14 | TRBV10-2 | CASSVGGSGETQYF | TGCGCCAGCAGTGTGGGTGGGTCGGGGGAGACCCAGTACTTC
- | TRBD1 | TRBJ2-3 | 14 | TRBV19 | CASSRQGSTDTQYF | TGTGCCAGTAGCCGACAGGGGAGCACAGATACGCAGTATTTT
- | - | TRBJ2-7 | 14 | TRBV7-2 | CASSGAGPVGEQYF | TGTGCCAGCAGCGGGGCCGGGCCCGTGGGGGAGCAGTACTTC
- | TRBD1 | TRBJ1-2 | 14 | TRBV4-1 | CASSQDQGQGGYTF | TGCGCCAGCAGCCAAGATCAGGGACAGGGTGGCTACACCTTC
- | - | TRBJ1-2 | 12 | TRBV2 | CASSRDNYGYTF | TGTGCCAGCAGCCGGGACAACTATGGCTACACCTTC
- | - | TRBJ2-1 | 15 | TRBV19 | CASSIGRGPYNEQFF | TGTGCCAGTAGTATAGGACGGGGGCCGTACAATGAGCAGTTCTTC
- | TRBD2 | TRBJ2-7 | 14 | TRBV6-6 | CASGPGGVGYEQYF | TGTGCCAGCGGACCCGGGGGGGTAGGGTACGAGCAGTACTTC
- | TRBD1 | TRBJ1-1 | 18 | TRBV7-9 | CASSLFGQGVGFGTEAFF | TGTGCCAGCAGCTTATTTGGACAGGGGGTTGGGTTTGGCACTGAAGCTTTCTTT
- | - | TRBJ2-3 | 16 | TRBV5-1 | CASSAGADWSADTQYF | TGCGCCAGCAGCGCAGGGGCCGACTGGAGCGCAGATACGCAGTATTTT
- | - | TRBJ2-7 | 15 | TRBV11-1 | CASSPRGGASYEQYF | TGTGCCAGCAGCCCCAGGGGGGGGGCTTCCTACGAGCAGTACTTC
- | TRBD1 | TRBJ1-2 | 15 | TRBV4-1 | CASSPHVRGTNGYTF | TGCGCCAGCAGCCCACACGTCAGGGGGACGAATGGCTACACCTTC
- | - | TRBJ2-7 | 15 | TRBV12-5 | CASGLVRAFPYEQYF | TGTGCTAGTGGTTTGGTAAGGGCTTTCCCCTACGAGCAGTACTTC
- | TRBD1 | TRBJ2-3 | 15 | TRBV6-1 | CASSPTGAITDTQYF | TGTGCCAGCAGTCCGACAGGGGCGATCACAGATACGCAGTATTTT
once | TRBD2 | TRBJ2-2 | 19 | TRBV19 | CASSILRTSGGRNTGELFF | TGTGCCAGTAGTATACTCCGGACTAGCGGGGGGCGGAACACCGGGGAGCTGTTTTTT
- | - | TRBJ1-2 | 15 | TRBV27 | CASSSEGRGGYGYTF | TGTGCCAGCAGTTCTGAAGGGAGGGGAGGATATGGCTACACCTTC
- | - | TRBJ1-2 | 14 | TRBV2 | CASSEEGTNYGYTF | TGTGCCAGCAGTGAAGAGGGGACTAACTATGGCTACACCTTC
- | - | TRBJ2-5 | 12 | TRBV2 | CASKWGRETQYF | TGTGCCAGCAAATGGGGCCGCGAGACCCAGTACTTC
- | TRBD1 | TRBJ1-3 | 16 | TRBV5-1 | CASSLRGQGPGNTIYF | TGCGCCAGCAGCTTGAGGGGACAGGGCCCTGGAAACACCATATATTTT
few | - | TRBJ1-5 | 16 | TRBV15 | CATSRGWGRGGQPQHF | TGTGCCACCAGCAGAGGCTGGGGGCGGGGGGGTCAGCCCCAGCATTTT
- | TRBD2 | TRBJ2-5 | 15 | TRBV19 | CASSMQRGGLETQYF | TGTGCCAGTAGTATGCAGCGGGGGGGCCTAGAGACCCAGTACTTC
once | - | TRBJ1-4 | 12 | TRBV5-6 | CASSLSDEKLFF | TGTGCCAGCAGCTTGAGTGATGAAAAACTGTTTTTT
- | - | TRBJ1-1 | 14 | TRBV5-4 | CATTARGLFTEAFF | TGTGCCACCACCGCCCGGGGGCTCTTCACTGAAGCTTTCTTT
- | TRBD2 | TRBJ2-4 | 18 | TRBV9 | CASSVEASGGRGKNIQYF | TGTGCCAGCAGCGTTGAGGCTAGCGGGGGACGAGGCAAAAACATTCAGTACTTC
- | - | TRBJ1-1 | 15 | TRBV18 | CASSPVVSMNTEAFF | TGTGCCAGCTCACCAGTAGTAAGCATGAACACTGAAGCTTTCTTT
- | - | TRBJ1-1 | 17 | TRBV5-1 | CASSLRPPQGGDTEAFF | TGCGCCAGCAGCTTGCGCCCACCACAGGGTGGGGACACTGAAGCTTTCTTT
- | - | TRBJ2-1 | 11 | TRBV2 | CASRGYNEQFF | TGTGCCAGCAGAGGCTACAATGAGCAGTTCTTC